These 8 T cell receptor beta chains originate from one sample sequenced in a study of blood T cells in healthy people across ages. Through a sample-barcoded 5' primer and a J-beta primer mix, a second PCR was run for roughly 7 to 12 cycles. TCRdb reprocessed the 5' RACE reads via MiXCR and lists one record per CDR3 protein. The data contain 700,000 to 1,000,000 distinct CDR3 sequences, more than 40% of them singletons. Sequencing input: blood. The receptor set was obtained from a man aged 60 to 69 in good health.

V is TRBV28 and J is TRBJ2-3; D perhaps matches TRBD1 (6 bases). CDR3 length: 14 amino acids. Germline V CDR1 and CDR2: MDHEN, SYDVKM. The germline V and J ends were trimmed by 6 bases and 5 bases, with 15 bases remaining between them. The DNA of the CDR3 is TGTGCCAGCAGCTCTCCAGGGGCCGGAGATACGCAGTATTTT. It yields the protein CASSSPGAGDTQYF.

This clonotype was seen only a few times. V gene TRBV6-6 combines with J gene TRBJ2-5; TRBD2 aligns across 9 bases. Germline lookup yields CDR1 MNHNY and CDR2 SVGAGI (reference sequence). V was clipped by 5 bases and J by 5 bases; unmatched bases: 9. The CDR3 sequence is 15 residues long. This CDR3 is CASSPQAGGPETQYF. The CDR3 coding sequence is TGTGCCAGCAGTCCCCAGGCGGGGGGGCCGGAGACCCAGTACTTC.

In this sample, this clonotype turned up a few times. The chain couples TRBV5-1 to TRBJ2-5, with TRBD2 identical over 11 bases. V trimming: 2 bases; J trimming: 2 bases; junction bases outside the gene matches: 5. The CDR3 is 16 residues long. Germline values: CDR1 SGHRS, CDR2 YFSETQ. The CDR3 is CASSFTSGGAQETQYF. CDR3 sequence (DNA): TGCGCCAGCAGCTTCACTAGCGGGGGAGCACAAGAGACCCAGTACTTC.

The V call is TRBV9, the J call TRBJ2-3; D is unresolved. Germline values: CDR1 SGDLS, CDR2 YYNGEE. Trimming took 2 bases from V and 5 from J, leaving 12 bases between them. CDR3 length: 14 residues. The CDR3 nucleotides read TGTGCCAGCAGCGTTACAGCGAACGGAGATACGCAGTATTTT. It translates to CASSVTANGDTQYF. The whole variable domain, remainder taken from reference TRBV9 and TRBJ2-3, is DSGVTQTPKHLITATGQRVTLRCSPRSGDLSVYWYQQSLDQGLQFLIQYYNGEERAKGNILERFSAQQFPDLHSELNLSSLELGDSALYFCASSVTANGDTQYFGPGTRLTVL.

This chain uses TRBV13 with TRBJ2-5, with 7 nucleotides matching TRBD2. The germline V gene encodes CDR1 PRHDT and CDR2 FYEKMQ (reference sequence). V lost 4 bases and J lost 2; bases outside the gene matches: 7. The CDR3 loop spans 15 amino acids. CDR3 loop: CASSSPGRGQETQYF. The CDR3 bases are TGTGCCAGCAGCTCGCCTGGGCGGGGGCAAGAGACCCAGTACTTC.

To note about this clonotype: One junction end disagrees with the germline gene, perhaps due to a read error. The CDR3 DNA reads TGCACCAGCAGCTTGTTACCTACTAGCGGGGGTCGGGCAGATACGCAGTATTTT. Amino acids: CTSSLLPTSGGRADTQYF. The chain combines TRBV5-1 with TRBJ2-3; TRBD2 aligns across 11 bases. Germline V gene lookup returns CDR1 SGHRS and CDR2 YFSETQ. The CDR3 totals 18 residues.

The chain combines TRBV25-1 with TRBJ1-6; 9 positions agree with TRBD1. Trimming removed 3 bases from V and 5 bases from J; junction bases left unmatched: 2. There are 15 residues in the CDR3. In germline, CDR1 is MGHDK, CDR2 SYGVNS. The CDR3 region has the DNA TGTGCCAGCAGTGAGGGGACAGGGAATAATTCACCCCTCCACTTT. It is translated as CASSEGTGNNSPLHF.

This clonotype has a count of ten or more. The CDR3 loop reads CSAEAGREQYF. The DNA for the CDR3 is TGCAGCGCGGAGGCCGGAAGGGAGCAGTACTTC. The rearrangement joins TRBV29-1 to TRBJ2-7, with D perhaps TRBD2 (5 bases). Germline V CDR1 and CDR2: SQVTM, ANQGSEA. The V end lost 7 bases, the J end lost 7 bases, and 14 bases lay between the germline ends. The CDR3 runs 11 residues.